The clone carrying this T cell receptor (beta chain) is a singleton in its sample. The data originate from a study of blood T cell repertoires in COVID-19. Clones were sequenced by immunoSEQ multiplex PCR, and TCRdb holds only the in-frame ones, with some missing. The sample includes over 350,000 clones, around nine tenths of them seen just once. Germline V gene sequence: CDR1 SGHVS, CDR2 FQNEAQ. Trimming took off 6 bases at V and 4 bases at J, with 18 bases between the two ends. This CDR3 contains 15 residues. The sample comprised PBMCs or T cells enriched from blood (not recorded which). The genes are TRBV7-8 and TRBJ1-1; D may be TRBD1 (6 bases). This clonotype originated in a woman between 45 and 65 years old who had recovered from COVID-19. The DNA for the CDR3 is TGTGCCAGCAGTCGAGGGGGGCCTCTGAGCACTGAAGCTTTCTTT. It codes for CASSRGGPLSTEAFF.